The clone carrying this T cell receptor (beta chain) was seen a few times. The target antigen is unknown. The length of the CDR3 is 16 residues. Germline V gene data show CDR1 as SNHLY and CDR2 as FYNNEI. Trimming at V came to 6 bases and at J to 8 bases, leaving 9 bases not matched to a gene. The data stem from a study of T-cell memory formation after mild COVID-19. About the study: TCR clusters showed largely donor specificity.

TCRdb passed the 5' RACE reads through MiXCR, listing each CDR3 protein once. The sample shows around 200,000 distinct CDR3 sequences, around 30% of them seen only once. Study conclusions and caveats: Pre-infection memory held some responding clones, suggesting pre-existing cross-reactive T cells responded. Still unconfirmed is whether the second-wave clones peaking on day 37 recognized SARS-CoV-2.

The chain links TRBV2 to TRBJ2-1, with 14 bases lining up with TRBD2. The sequenced sample was PBMCs or a T cell subset sorted from them (not recorded which). This TCR was sampled from an adult woman who had mild COVID-19 (a few samples of this study predate the infection). Cell type and time point are not known. In nucleotides, the CDR3 is TGTGCCAGCAGAGCCGGGACTAGCGGGAGCTTCGATGAGCAGTTCTTC. This gives the protein CASRAGTSGSFDEQFF.